Presented here are 29 T cell receptor beta chains from one specimen sequenced in a study of blood T cell repertoires in COVID-19. The protocol was immunoSEQ multiplex PCR, while the TCRdb copy is restricted to in-frame clones and leaves out a portion. The sample carries about 96,000 clones, roughly 80% recorded once. Sequencing input: peripheral blood. These receptors were collected from a woman aged 60 to 75 with acute or convalescent COVID-19.

The genes are TRBV3-1 (or the pseudogene TRBV3-2) and TRBJ1-1; no definite D call. The germline V and J ends were trimmed by 0 bases and 0 bases, with 5 bases remaining between them. Germline values: CDR1 LGHDT, CDR2 YNNKEL (reference sequence). This CDR3 contains 14 residues. CDR3: CASSQDNMNTEAFF. The CDR3 DNA sequence: TGTGCCAGCAGCCAAGATAACATGAACACTGAAGCTTTCTTT.

The J gene is TRBJ2-1, the V gene TRBV5-1; 8 positions agree with TRBD1. CDR1 SGHRS and CDR2 YFSETQ come from the germline V gene. CDR3 length equals 14 residues. V trimming: 3 bases; J trimming: 12 bases; junction bases outside the gene matches: 11. This CDR3 reads CASSSTGVGAGQFF. Written as DNA, the CDR3 is TGCGCCAGCAGCTCGACAGGGGTGGGGGCCGGGCAGTTCTTC.

The chain recombines TRBV3-1 (or the pseudogene TRBV3-2) with TRBJ2-7; 8 nucleotides match TRBD1. V shed 1 base, J shed 9 bases, and the junction held 8 bases outside the gene matches. This CDR3 contains 14 residues. Germline loops: CDR1 LGHDT, CDR2 YNNKEL (reference sequence). This CDR3 reads CASSQGQGTIGQYF. Here the CDR3 DNA reads TGTGCCAGCAGCCAAGGACAGGGGACGATTGGGCAGTACTTC.

The chain couples TRBV5-4 to TRBJ1-3; 9 nucleotides line up with TRBD1. CDR3 size: 16 residues. Germline V gene data show CDR1 as SGHNT and CDR2 as YYREEE (reference sequence). Trimming at V came to 2 bases and at J to 0 bases, leaving 3 bases not matched to a gene. CDR3 sequence (DNA): TGTGCCAGCAGCTTACAGGGGGCCCGCTCTGGAAACACCATATATTTT. As protein: CASSLQGARSGNTIYF.

The rearrangement links TRBV21-1 to TRBJ1-2; the table calls TRBD1, which could not be checked here. TRBV21-1 is reported as a pseudogene. This CDR3 is built from 15 residues. The CDR3 reads CASSITGTFNYGYTF. Here the CDR3 DNA reads TGTGCCAGCAGCATAACTGGGACATTTAACTATGGCTACACCTTC.

V and J are TRBV7-9 and TRBJ1-5; maybe TRBD1 (6 bases). Germline CDR1 SEHNR, CDR2 FQNEAQ (reference sequence). V was pared by 5 bases and J by 0 bases, with 11 bases between. There are 15 residues in the CDR3. The CDR3 nucleotides read TGTGCCAGCAGCCCCAGGGGCGATAGCAATCAGCCCCAGCATTTT. Translation: CASSPRGDSNQPQHF.

V is TRBV9 and J is TRBJ2-2, with a tentative D call TRBD1 (5 bases). Germline V gene lookup returns CDR1 SGDLS and CDR2 YYNGEE. Trimming pared 3 bases from V and 7 bases from J, leaving 16 bases between. The CDR3 has 15 residues. Written as DNA, the CDR3 is TGTGCCAGCAGCGCGACAAACCCTAGGGGCGGGGAGCTGTTTTTT. It codes for CASSATNPRGGELFF.

This rearrangement joins TRBV29-1 to TRBJ2-1, with 11 bases matching TRBD2. Trimming at V came to 4 bases and at J to 7 bases, leaving 6 bases not matched to a gene. Germline V gene sequence: CDR1 SQVTM, CDR2 ANQGSEA. CDR3 length: 14 residues. The CDR3 DNA reads as TGCAGCGTTGTAGTAGCGGGGGGGCCTAATGAGCAGTTCTTC. Amino acid sequence: CSVVVAGGPNEQFF.

This chain joins TRBV5-1 and TRBJ2-5; perhaps TRBD2 as D (5 bases). The V end was cut by 4 bases, the J end by 5 bases, with 15 bases between. Germline CDR1 is SGHRS and CDR2 is YFSETQ. The CDR3 contains 14 residues. The chain's CDR3 is CASSPAVAWETQYF. DNA of the CDR3: TGCGCCAGCAGCCCGGCAGTAGCGTGGGAGACCCAGTACTTC.

This chain links TRBV5-5 with TRBJ2-2; 8 nucleotides match TRBD1. The CDR3 extends over 17 amino acids. The germline gives CDR1 SGHKS, CDR2 YYEKEE (reference sequence). V was clipped by 3 bases and J by 4 bases; unmatched bases: 11. The CDR3 loop is CASSWGTGTRITGELFF. CDR3 nucleotide sequence: TGTGCCAGCAGCTGGGGGACAGGAACGCGAATCACCGGGGAGCTGTTTTTT.

The chain recombines TRBV11-2 with TRBJ2-7; TRBD2 agrees at 7 bases. J was trimmed by 0 bases and V by 5 bases; bases with no gene match: 16. Germline lookup yields CDR1 SGHAT and CDR2 FQNNGV. CDR3 length equals 18 residues. CDR3 nucleotides: TGTGCCAGCAGCCCGACCCCCGGCCGGGGGGAGTTCTCCTACGAGCAGTACTTC. This translates into CASSPTPGRGEFSYEQYF.

A single count supports this clone. This rearrangement joins TRBV6-5 to TRBJ1-4; no clear D gene. The ends were cut back, 9 bases at V and 2 bases at J, with 10 bases in the middle. This CDR3 region has 13 residues. CDR1 is MNHEY, CDR2 SVGAGI, per germline. CDR3 loop: CASRLGTNEKLFF. The CDR3 nucleotides are TGTGCCAGTAGACTCGGGACTAATGAAAAACTGTTTTTT.

The chain recombines TRBV2 with TRBJ2-2; TRBD1 agrees at 8 bases. This CDR3 comprises 15 residues. Per the germline V gene, CDR1 is SNHLY and CDR2 is FYNNEI. Germline trimming cut 5 bases from V and 1 base from J; bases unmatched to any gene: 3. This CDR3 reads CASSYGQGNTGELFF. The CDR3 DNA follows: TGTGCCAGCAGTTACGGACAGGGGAACACCGGGGAGCTGTTTTTT. The full variable domain, completed using reference TRBV2 and TRBJ2-2, is EPEVTQTPSHQVTQMGQEVILRCVPISNHLYFYWYRQILGQKVEFLVSFYNNEISEKSEIFDDQFSVERPDGSNFTLKIRSTKLEDSAMYFCASSYGQGNTGELFFGEGSRLTVL.

The chain carries TRBV21-1 and TRBJ2-2; the table's D gene call, TRBD1, was not cross checked with the DNA. TRBV21-1 is designated a pseudogene. The CDR3 has 15 amino acids. CDR3 coding DNA: TGTGCCAGCAGCAAAGCAGGCAGGGTCACCGGGGAGCTGTTTTTT. Residues: CASSKAGRVTGELFF.

V and J are TRBV9 and TRBJ2-1; 8 bases agree with TRBD2. CDR1 SGDLS and CDR2 YYNGEE come from the germline V gene. The CDR3 covers 14 residues. Trimming cost V 7 bases and J 8 bases; bases outside gene matches: 11. Here the CDR3 reads CASSLGGGSDEQFF. The CDR3 nucleotides are TGTGCCAGCTCCTTGGGCGGGGGGAGCGATGAGCAGTTCTTC.

The V gene is TRBV7-6, the J gene TRBJ2-5; the match to TRBD2 covers 16 bases. The V and J ends lost 5 bases and 13 bases, in that order; junction bases with no gene match: 16. CDR1 is SGHVS, CDR2 FNYEAQ, per germline. The CDR3 spans 17 residues. DNA of the CDR3: TGTGCCAGCAGCCCCCGCCCGGAGGGACTAGCGGGGGGGCGAAGGTACTTC. It is translated as CASSPRPEGLAGGRRYF.

This sequence joins TRBV24-1 and TRBJ2-7, with TRBD1 matching 11 bases. Germline loops: CDR1 KGHDR, CDR2 SFDVKD. The ends lost 9 bases at V and 5 bases at J; junction bases unmatched: 8. This CDR3 is 14 amino acids long. CDR3 DNA: TGTGCCACCTCCGGGACAGGGGGTGGCGACGAGCAGTACTTC. Its protein product is CATSGTGGGDEQYF.

This sequence joins TRBV6-5 and TRBJ1-6; 9 bases are a match to TRBD1. The CDR3 is 15 amino acids. The V and J ends lost 2 bases and 10 bases, in that order; junction bases with no gene match: 6. The germline V gene encodes CDR1 MNHEY and CDR2 SVGAGI. The CDR3 sequence: CASSYTTGGRSPLHF. For the CDR3, the DNA is TGTGCCAGCAGTTACACCACAGGGGGCAGGTCACCCCTCCACTTT.

The rearrangement joins TRBV10-3 to TRBJ1-5, with no clear D. Trimming pared 2 bases from V and 4 bases from J, leaving 9 bases between. CDR3 length equals 14 residues. Germline V gives CDR1 ENHRY, CDR2 SYGVKD. This chain's CDR3 is CAISEDTINQPQHF. DNA of the CDR3: TGTGCCATCAGTGAGGACACAATAAATCAGCCCCAGCATTTT.

The chain is built from TRBV10-3 and TRBJ1-2; TRBD1 aligns across 7 bases. This CDR3 is 15 amino acids long. In germline, CDR1 is ENHRY, CDR2 SYGVKD. Losses at the gene ends were 0 bases for V and 4 bases for J; bases not matched to a gene: 5. The CDR3 here is CAISESEGAGYGYTF. The CDR3 coding sequence is TGTGCCATCAGTGAGTCTGAGGGGGCCGGCTATGGCTACACCTTC.

J is TRBJ2-7 and V is TRBV5-1, with 7 bases lining up with TRBD2. J gave up 0 bases and V 0 bases, and 3 bases lay outside the gene matches. Germline assignment: CDR1 SGHRS and CDR2 YFSETQ. CDR3 length: 15 amino acids. The CDR3 sequence: CASSLGGRGSYEQYF. The CDR3 region has the DNA TGCGCCAGCAGCTTGGGTGGGAGGGGCTCCTACGAGCAGTACTTC.

In DNA, the CDR3 is TGTGCCAGCACCATCCCAGGGACTGAAGCTTTCTTT. It codes for CASTIPGTEAFF. The V call is TRBV12-3 or TRBV12-4, the J call TRBJ1-1, with D perhaps TRBD1 (5 bases). The ends were cut back, 7 bases at V and 5 bases at J, with 11 bases in the middle. This CDR3 contains 12 residues.

This CDR3 is CSASQGIYGYTF. The CDR3 nucleotides read TGCAGTGCTAGTCAGGGGATCTATGGCTACACCTTC. This chain links TRBV20-1 with TRBJ1-2; perhaps TRBD1 as D (6 bases). The V gene's germline CDR1 is DFQATT and CDR2 SNEGSKA (reference sequence). Trimming removed 3 bases at V and 4 bases at J, with 9 bases between. The CDR3 length is 12 residues.

V and J are TRBV10-3 and TRBJ1-1; TRBD1 matches at 7 bases. The CDR3 covers 13 residues. The germline V gene has CDR1 ENHRY and CDR2 SYGVKD. The ends lost 6 bases at V and 3 bases at J; junction bases unmatched: 4. CDR3 coding DNA: TGTGCCATCAGCAACAGGGGAGACACTGAAGCTTTCTTT. Protein: CAISNRGDTEAFF.

The chain joins TRBV19 to TRBJ1-6, with 10 bases identical to TRBD1. CDR3 length: 16 residues. Germline loops: CDR1 LNHDA, CDR2 SQIVND (reference sequence). V shed 4 bases, J shed 9 bases, and the junction held 9 bases outside the gene matches. CDR3 nucleotide sequence: TGTGCCAGTAGTAGGATCGACAGGGGGCGGGGTTCACCCCTCCACTTT. Protein product: CASSRIDRGRGSPLHF.

The chain joins TRBV27 to TRBJ1-2, with a tentative D call TRBD1 (5 bases). Germline V gene lookup returns CDR1 MNHEY and CDR2 SMNVEV (reference sequence). This CDR3 comprises 16 residues. V lost 5 bases to trimming and J lost 0 bases, with 16 bases between them. The CDR3 loop reads CASSPYSGTSNYGYTF. In DNA form, the CDR3 reads TGTGCCAGCAGTCCTTACTCCGGGACTTCTAACTATGGCTACACCTTC.

V usage is TRBV28 and J usage is TRBJ1-1; D is unclear. Germline CDR1 reads MDHEN; CDR2 reads SYDVKM. This CDR3 region has 13 residues. Trimming removed 1 base at V and 6 bases at J, with 9 bases between. The CDR3 loop reads CASSLFGDSEAFF. CDR3 nucleotide sequence: TGTGCCAGCAGTTTATTCGGTGACTCTGAAGCTTTCTTT.

The chain combines TRBV7-2 with TRBJ2-1; possibly TRBD2 for D (6 bases). Looked up from germline, CDR1 is SGHTA and CDR2 is FQGNSA. The CDR3 is made up of 15 amino acids. Trimming cost V 2 bases and J 6 bases, with 14 bases left between them. CDR3 sequence (DNA): TGTGCCAGCAGCTTATCGAGTAGCGGCATCAATGAGCAGTTCTTC. This gives the protein CASSLSSSGINEQFF.

The CDR3 coding sequence is TGCGCCAGCAGCTTGGGGGGACAGCATAATGAAAAACTGTTTTTT. Its translation is CASSLGGQHNEKLFF. This rearrangement joins TRBV5-1 to TRBJ1-4, with TRBD1 identical over 7 bases. After removal of 0 bases from V and 4 bases from J, the junction contained 3 bases not matched to a gene. The V gene's germline CDR1 is SGHRS and CDR2 YFSETQ. The CDR3 length is 15 residues.